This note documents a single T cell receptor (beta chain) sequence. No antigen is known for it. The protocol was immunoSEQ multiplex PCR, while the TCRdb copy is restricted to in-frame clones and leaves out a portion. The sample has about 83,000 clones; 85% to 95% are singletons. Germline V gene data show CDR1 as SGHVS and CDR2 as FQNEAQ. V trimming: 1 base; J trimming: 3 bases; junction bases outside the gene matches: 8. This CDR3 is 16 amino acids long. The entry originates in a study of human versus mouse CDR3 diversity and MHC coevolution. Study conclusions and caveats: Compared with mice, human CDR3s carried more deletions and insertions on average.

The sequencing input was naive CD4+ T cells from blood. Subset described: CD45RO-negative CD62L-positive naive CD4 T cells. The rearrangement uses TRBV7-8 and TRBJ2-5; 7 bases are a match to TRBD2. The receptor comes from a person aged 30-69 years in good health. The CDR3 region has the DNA TGTGCCAGCAGCTTAGAGCCTCCTAGCGGAAAAGAGACCCAGTACTTC. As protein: CASSLEPPSGKETQYF.